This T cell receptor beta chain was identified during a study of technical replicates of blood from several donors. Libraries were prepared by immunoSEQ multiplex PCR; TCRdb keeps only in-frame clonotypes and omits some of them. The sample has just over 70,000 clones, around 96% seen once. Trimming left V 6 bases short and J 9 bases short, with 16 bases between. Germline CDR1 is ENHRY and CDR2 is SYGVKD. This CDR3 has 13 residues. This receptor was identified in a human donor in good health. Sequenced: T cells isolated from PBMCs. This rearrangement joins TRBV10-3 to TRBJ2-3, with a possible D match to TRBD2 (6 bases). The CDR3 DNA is TGTGCCATCAGACCATTAGCGGAGGGGACGCAGTATTTT. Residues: CAIRPLAEGTQYF.